This TCR beta chain was retrieved from a study of blood T cells in healthy people across ages (dated by TCRdb to 2014 to 2015). Regarding the complete study: In model experiments, roughly one uniquely barcoded TCR beta cDNA molecule per two T cells was captured by template switching. To avoid experimental bias, donors of different ages were spread randomly across the sequencing lanes. Using the same blood draw, the study looked at two additional independent replicas of 1 million unique cDNA reads for two donors, one aged 18 to 30 and the other aged 80 or older. Four age groups were formed from the donors: young (average approximately 15 years), middle-aged (just under 40), aged (62) and long-lived (roughly 88). Age-related changes in TCR beta repertoire diversity were measured in the study by deep sequencing normalized with unique cDNA molecular identifiers.

CDR1 and CDR2 are drawn from the germline V gene (reference sequence): DFQATT, SNEGSKA. V is pared back by 6 bases and J by 2 bases, with 21 bases lying between the germline termini. The CDR3 covers 16 residues, taking in both the cysteine and the phenylalanine. The kept DNA is CDR3 alone, 48 bases in frame from the first base. Points the paper makes about the study in general: The CMV infection status of donors was not known, potentially confounding age-related changes in expanded clonotypes. Compared with the aged group, the long-lived group had more naive CD4+ T cells, fewer expanded clones and increased TCR diversity, a pattern suggesting age selection. Estimates of total diversity based on one million sequenced T cells were considered lower bounds and underestimates. Conclusive comparison of naive and antigen-experienced compartments was prevented by the profiling of bulk unsorted PBMCs. There was a strong correlation between observed TCR beta diversity and the percentage of naive T cells measured by flow cytometry. As age increased, observed TCR beta diversity per million T cells dropped in a roughly linear way, and a significant reduction was already evident by age 40.

The library was obtained by 5' RACE. The data were produced on an Illumina HiSeq 2500. The second PCR ran for about 6 to 11 cycles and used a J-beta primer mix along with a sample-barcoded 5' primer. A template-switch 5' adaptor carrying 12 random nucleotides introduced a unique molecular identifier onto each TCR beta cDNA molecule. Each sample yielded at least 2.5 million CDR3-containing paired-end reads. All of the RNA was converted into first-strand cDNA using the Mint cDNA synthesis kit, with a TRBC-specific oligonucleotide serving as the primer. Following uracil-DNA glycosylase treatment, all cDNA underwent a first 18-cycle PCR with the universal primers M1SS and BC2_uni_R. As for the authors' bioinformatics: Each sample was normalized by randomly selecting 1 million high-quality reads, each carrying a distinct molecular identifier. Reads with shared molecular identifiers were discarded instead of being binned into consensus sequences. MiTCR, set to a Q25 quality threshold and the strictest error-elimination algorithm, was used for CDR3 identification, clonotype clustering and error correction. Lower-bound total TCR beta diversity was estimated with a nonparametric unseen species model using Euler transformation. TCRdb reprocessed the public reads (quality trimming at Q25 with fastp, clone calling with MiXCR) and kept in-frame beta chains. One record per CDR3 amino acid sequence lists the most common genes and DNA. None of the V and J calls come from the authors' own analysis; TCRdb made them. For this sample the table gives 550,000 to 800,000 distinct CDR3 sequences, of which 32% were detected only once. 15% of the sample goes to the ten largest clones.

Systemically healthy Caucasian individuals from Russia, some 38 in total and aged about 6 to 95 years, were included as donors. Each donor gave ten milliliters of peripheral blood, drawn into EDTA-treated Vacutainer tubes. PBMCs were isolated by Ficoll-Paque density-gradient centrifugation, with at least 7 million obtained per sample. Total RNA, at least 5 micrograms per sample, was extracted from PBMCs with Trizol reagent. For every donor, an aliquot of PBMCs went through flow cytometry to measure the percentages of naive CD45RAhigh/CD27high T cells. Note on this clonotype: What antigen it recognizes has not been identified. Base qualities were left out, and no much larger clone turns up one base away.

Sequencing used blood. This sequence uses TRBV20-1 and TRBJ2-3; no D gene is confidently identified. The receptor comes from a woman aged 80 or over in good health. Donor details come from another sample of the same person, matched by shared clones. DNA sequence: TGCAGTGCACCCCGACGGGTAGCTGGGTTCACAGATACGCAGTATTTT. The encoded protein is CSAPRRVAGFTDTQYF.